This T cell receptor beta chain was documented in a study of a mutant IDH1 vaccine in newly diagnosed glioma. Study-level background: Vaccine dosing followed radiotherapy by 4-6 weeks, or accompanied temozolomide cycles. Treated patients, approximately 60% male and about 38% female, averaged 40.4 years of age. Earlier treatment was radiotherapy, temozolomide, or both, with most getting both.

General study points: Whatever changes occurred in top peripheral T cell clonotypes seemed unrelated to pseudoprogression.

Time point specified: week 11, during vaccination. Vaccination comprised doses that each held 300 ug of mutant IDH1 20-mer peptide, plus topical imiquimod. Method: immunoSEQ multiplex PCR; TCRdb's copy keeps in-frame clones and lacks some. This sample yields about 35,000 clones, of which 75% to 90% are seen a single time; about 15% belongs to the top ten. Germline V gene data show CDR1 as SGDLS and CDR2 as YYNGEE. Trimming took off 0 bases at V and 3 bases at J, with 7 bases between the two ends. The CDR3 length is 13 residues. Note on this clone: As yet, its antigen is unknown.

The sequence derives from a woman aged 25 to 39 with glioma. Some clones in this sample may be carry-over from other donors' samples. The material sequenced was peripheral blood mononuclear cells (PBMCs), taken from a glioma patient whose treatment included an IDH1 peptide vaccine. The chain uses TRBV9 and TRBJ2-7; D unclear. The CDR3 bases are TGTGCCAGCAGCGTAGACTCTGGCTACGAGCAGTACTTC. Encoded protein: CASSVDSGYEQYF.